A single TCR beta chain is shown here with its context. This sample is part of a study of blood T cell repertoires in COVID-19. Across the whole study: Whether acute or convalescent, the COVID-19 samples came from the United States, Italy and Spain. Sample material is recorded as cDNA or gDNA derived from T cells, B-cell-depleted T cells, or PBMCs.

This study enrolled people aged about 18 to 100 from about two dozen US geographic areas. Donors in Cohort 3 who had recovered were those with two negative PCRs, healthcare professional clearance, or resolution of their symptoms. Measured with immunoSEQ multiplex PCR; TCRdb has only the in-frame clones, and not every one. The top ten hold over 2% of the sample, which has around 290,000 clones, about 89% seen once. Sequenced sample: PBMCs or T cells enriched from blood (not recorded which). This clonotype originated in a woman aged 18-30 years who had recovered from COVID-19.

The CDR3 sequence is CAWSGGATDTEAFF. The CDR3 nucleotides are TGTGCCTGGAGCGGGGGGGCGACGGACACTGAAGCTTTCTTT. V and J are TRBV30 and TRBJ1-1, with TRBD1 as a possible D gene (6 bases). Germline V CDR1 and CDR2: GTSNPN, SVGIG (reference sequence). This CDR3 spans 14 amino acids. V lost 3 bases to trimming and J lost 3 bases, with 14 bases between them.